Below, 18 T cell receptor beta chains from the same sample are listed, as sequenced in a study of neurological immune-mediated disorders. TCRdb redid the calling of the 5' RACE reads with MiXCR, one entry per CDR3 protein. The data show tens of thousands of distinct CDR3 sequences, roughly 4.7% seen once. Source material: PBMCs. The receptors come from a woman in her thirties with multiple sclerosis.

V is TRBV7-8 and J is TRBJ2-5; no firm D call. The germline CDR1 and CDR2 sequences are SGHVS and FQNEAQ. The CDR3 has 14 amino acids. Trimming took off 5 bases at V and 2 bases at J, with 12 bases between the two ends. CDR3 sequence: CASSVTFAQETQYF. The CDR3 nucleotides are TGTGCCAGCAGCGTGACGTTTGCTCAAGAGACCCAGTACTTC.

This clonotype was seen ten or more times. V usage is TRBV5-1 and J usage is TRBJ2-1; D gene ambiguous. The CDR3 extends over 15 amino acids. Trimming took off 4 bases at V and 3 bases at J, with 14 bases between the two ends. Germline loops: CDR1 SGHRS, CDR2 YFSETQ. The CDR3 spells CASSPRPAHYNEQFF. CDR3 in DNA: TGCGCCAGCAGCCCCAGGCCGGCGCACTACAATGAGCAGTTCTTC.

At least ten counts were recorded for this clonotype. The CDR3, as DNA: TGTGCCAGCAGTGTGACAGGGGCCGGCAATCAGCCCCAGCATTTT. It yields the protein CASSVTGAGNQPQHF. The chain has TRBV28 and TRBJ1-5; 8 bases are shared with TRBD1. Germline CDR1 MDHEN, CDR2 SYDVKM. The V and J ends lost 5 bases and 2 bases, in that order; junction bases with no gene match: 5. This CDR3 contains 15 residues.

This clonotype was picked up many times. The rearrangement links TRBV7-4 to TRBJ1-4; D is unclear. V gave up 11 bases and J gave up 3 bases, with 16 bases separating them. Looked up from germline, CDR1 is SGHVT and CDR2 is SQSDAQ. The CDR3 is 14 amino acids. CDR3 nucleotide sequence: TGTGCCCTTGATGCTGGGGTGGCTAATGAAAAACTGTTTTTT. Amino acid sequence: CALDAGVANEKLFF.

In this sample, this clonotype turned up many times. The chain recombines TRBV18 with TRBJ2-5; D is uncertain. CDR3 length: 13 amino acids. Germline V gene sequence: CDR1 KGHSH, CDR2 LQKENI. V was clipped by 3 bases and J by 1 base, with 6 bases between them. CDR3 in DNA: TGTGCCAGCTCACCGTACAGCCAAGAGACCCAGTACTTC. Protein: CASSPYSQETQYF.

V is TRBV11-2 and J is TRBJ1-3; maybe TRBD1 (5 bases). From germline, CDR1 is SGHAT and CDR2 FQNNGV. The CDR3 has 15 amino acids. Trimming took off 0 bases at V and 2 bases at J, with 8 bases between the two ends. CDR3 sequence: CASSLEGVTGNTIYF. In nucleotides, the CDR3 is TGTGCCAGCAGCTTAGAAGGGGTTACTGGAAACACCATATATTTT.

This clonotype was recorded many times. V is TRBV27 and J is TRBJ1-6; D is unresolved. The CDR3 sequence is 14 residues long. The germline gives CDR1 MNHEY, CDR2 SMNVEV (reference sequence). The germline V and J ends were trimmed by 3 bases and 7 bases, with 10 bases remaining between them. The CDR3 nucleotides are TGTGCCAGCAGTTTTGACTACTCGAATTCACCCCTCCACTTT. It yields the protein CASSFDYSNSPLHF.

The sample holds many counts of this clonotype. The V gene is TRBV5-1, the J gene TRBJ1-1; D is possibly TRBD1 (6 bases). The CDR3 totals 13 residues. The V end was cut by 1 base, the J end by 6 bases, with 10 bases between. Germline V CDR1 and CDR2: SGHRS, YFSETQ. CDR3 loop: CASSLQGRAEAFF. The CDR3 region has the DNA TGCGCCAGCAGCTTGCAGGGGCGCGCTGAAGCTTTCTTT.

There are many counts of this clonotype. This sequence joins TRBV5-1 and TRBJ2-5; 9 nucleotides line up with TRBD1. Per the germline V gene, CDR1 is SGHRS and CDR2 is YFSETQ. V lost 4 bases and J lost 5; bases outside the gene matches: 9. This CDR3 is 15 amino acids long. CDR3 bases: TGCGCCAGCAGCAAGCTCTACAGGGGGCTGGAGACCCAGTACTTC. This sequence encodes CASSKLYRGLETQYF.

V and J are TRBV19 and TRBJ1-1; D call uncertain. The CDR3 has 14 residues. The germline gives CDR1 LNHDA, CDR2 SQIVND (reference sequence). Trimming took 3 bases from V and 4 from J, leaving 12 bases between them. The CDR3 loop is CASSIEAGSTEAFF. The CDR3 coding sequence is TGTGCCAGTAGTATCGAGGCGGGAAGCACTGAAGCTTTCTTT.

This clonotype appeared many times. The CDR3, as DNA: TGCAGTGCTAGAGATCCACGGACAGGGGATGGCTACACCTTC. This encodes CSARDPRTGDGYTF. V gene TRBV20-1 combines with J gene TRBJ1-2; 9 bases line up with TRBD1. V was clipped by 0 bases and J by 6 bases; unmatched bases: 5. The length of the CDR3 is 14 residues. CDR1 and CDR2 (germline): DFQATT, SNEGSKA (reference sequence).

This clonotype has a count of ten or more. V is TRBV5-1 and J is TRBJ1-3, with TRBD1 matching over 7 bases. CDR1 and CDR2 from the germline V gene are SGHRS and YFSETQ. This CDR3 spans 15 amino acids. Losses at the gene ends were 4 bases for V and 0 bases for J; bases not matched to a gene: 4. As DNA, the CDR3 is TGCGCCAGCAGCCCTGGACAGGCCTCTGGAAACACCATATATTTT. It is translated as CASSPGQASGNTIYF. The full variable domain, in which reference TRBV5-1 and TRBJ1-3 provide the parts outside the CDR3, is KAGVTQTPRYLIKTRGQQVTLSCSPISGHRSVSWYQQTPGQGLQFLFEYFSETQRNKGNFPGRFSGRQFSNSRSEMNVSTLELGDSALYLCASSPGQASGNTIYFGEGSWLTVV.

This clonotype was seen many times. This chain connects TRBV20-1 to TRBJ2-6; the D call may be TRBD1 or TRBD2 (7 bases each). This CDR3 comprises 15 residues. Germline V CDR1 and CDR2: DFQATT, SNEGSKA (reference sequence). Trimming cost V 6 bases and J 0 bases, with 12 bases left between them. CDR3 amino acids: CSAGGTASGANVLTF. DNA for the CDR3: TGCAGTGCGGGAGGGACAGCCTCTGGGGCCAACGTCCTGACTTTC.

This clonotype was recorded once. This clone may be a read error of a much larger clone one base away. The conserved phenylalanine or tryptophan is not found at the CDR3 terminus, so this likely reflects a read error. The chain combines TRBV27 with TRBJ2-5; TRBD1 or TRBD2 may be the D gene (6 bases each). V was pared by 8 bases and J by 0 bases, with 13 bases between. This CDR3 has 14 amino acids. The germline CDR1 and CDR2 sequences are MNHEY and SMNVEV (reference sequence). Here the CDR3 reads CASARGADQETQYV. The CDR3, as DNA: TGTGCCAGCGCGAGGGGGGCCGACCAAGAGACCCAGTACGTC.

This clonotype was observed many times. A read error may be the cause here, since a much bigger clone is one base away. The chain combines TRBV25-1 with TRBJ1-2; 7 nucleotides agree with TRBD1. In germline, CDR1 is MGHDK, CDR2 SYGVNS. The CDR3 sequence is 12 residues long. The CDR3 sequence: CDSSGTVYGYTF. The DNA for the CDR3 is TGTGACAGCAGTGGGACAGTCTATGGCTACACCTTC.

This clonotype was seen many times. This sequence joins TRBV20-1 and TRBJ2-3, with 7 nucleotides matching TRBD1. Germline V gives CDR1 DFQATT, CDR2 SNEGSKA (reference sequence). The CDR3 is 15 residues long. The J segment lost 2 bases and the V segment lost 4 bases, leaving 9 bases of the junction unmatched. DNA for the CDR3: TGCAGTGCTAACCTTAGGGGGCGGAACACAGATACGCAGTATTTT. This sequence encodes CSANLRGRNTDTQYF.

This clonotype showed up many times. This chain joins TRBV12-3 or TRBV12-4 and TRBJ1-2; D is uncertain. The CDR3 spans 13 residues. Trimming removed 3 bases at V and 1 base at J, with 6 bases between. CDR3 DNA sequence: TGTGCCAGCAGTTTGCGAGTTAACTATGGCTACACCTTC. Its protein product is CASSLRVNYGYTF.

This clonotype was counted many times. This sequence joins TRBV4-2 and TRBJ1-3, with TRBD1 identical over 7 bases. The germline gives CDR1 LGHNA, CDR2 YNFKEQ. V shed 4 bases and J 0 bases; nucleotides not matched to a gene: 6. This CDR3 region has 16 residues. CDR3 in DNA: TGTGCCAGCAGCCCCCTGGACAGGATCTCTGGAAACACCATATATTTT. Its translation is CASSPLDRISGNTIYF.